A single T cell receptor (beta chain) is shown here with its context. CDR3 size: 14 residues. The germline CDR1 and CDR2 sequences are MDHEN and SYDVKM. V shed 6 bases and J shed 7 bases, with 15 bases lying between them. This entry belongs to a study of control samples from healthy donors and cancer patients. Clones were sequenced by immunoSEQ multiplex PCR, and TCRdb holds only the in-frame ones, with some missing. Of about 41,000 clones listed, roughly 94% are singletons. The sample comprised blood. The chain employs TRBV28 and TRBJ1-4; the D gene is possibly TRBD1 (5 bases). The sequence derives from a man aged 55 to 70 in good health. CDR3 region: CASRNTGSSEKLFF. In nucleotides, the CDR3 is TGTGCCAGCAGGAATACAGGTTCGAGTGAAAAACTGTTTTTT.